This T cell receptor (beta chain) stems from a study of beta chain features in type 1 diabetes. Overall study context: Healthy donors resembled patients in age, gender and cell yields.

All of the isolated RNA was reverse transcribed, so expressed TCRB transcripts were sequenced. Clones were sequenced by immunoSEQ multiplex PCR, and TCRdb holds only the in-frame ones, with some missing. The repertoire has fewer than 900,000 clones, 17% of them found once; the top ten carry roughly 0.025%. As concerns this clone: No antigen is known for it.

Study-wide findings and caveats: All four CD4+ subsets from Type 1 diabetes patients carried moderately but significantly shorter TCRB CDR3s. In these data, an HLA type influence on TCRB rearrangement remained unresolved. VDJ junctions from patients with type 1 diabetes contained fewer insertions and more deletions.

The CDR3 runs 15 residues. The germline V gene encodes CDR1 KGHSH and CDR2 LQKENI. V dropped 4 bases and J dropped 1; count of bases not matched to a gene: 5. The specimen was naive CD4+ T cells from blood. This rearrangement joins TRBV18 to TRBJ2-5; 8 bases line up with TRBD1. The source is a woman younger than 30 in good health. CDR3 nucleotide sequence: TGTGCCAGCTCACGGACAGGGACAGTCCAAGAGACCCAGTACTTC. Amino acids: CASSRTGTVQETQYF. Full variable domain (rest looked up from reference TRBV18 and TRBJ2-5): NAGVMQNPRHLVRRRGQEARLRCSPMKGHSHVYWYRQLPEEGLKFMVYLQKENIIDESGMPKERFSAEFPKEGPSILRIQQVVRGDSAAYFCASSRTGTVQETQYFGPGTRLLVL.